The following is a TCR beta chain sequence with its context. The CDR3 has 14 amino acids. Germline CDR1 LNHDA, CDR2 SQIVND (reference sequence). The J segment lost 11 bases and the V segment lost 4 bases, leaving 13 bases of the junction unmatched. The table came from immunoSEQ multiplex PCR; TCRdb's copy has only in-frame clones and leaves some out. Of about 86,000 clones listed, approximately 88% were seen once; the top ten hold roughly a third. These data originate in a study of blood T cell repertoires in COVID-19. Study summary: The study drew acute and convalescent COVID-19 samples from the United States, Italy and Spain. T cells, B-cell-depleted T cells, or PBMCs supplied cDNA or gDNA.

This sequence was found in a woman of 80 years or more with active or convalescent COVID-19. Sequenced sample: peripheral blood. The rearrangement uses TRBV19 and TRBJ1-1; 7 bases are a match to TRBD1. DNA for the CDR3: TGTGCCAGTAGTACGGGACAGAGGGGCCGGGCGGCTTTCTTT. This codes for CASSTGQRGRAAFF.